The clone carrying this T cell receptor (beta chain) has a handful of counts. This record comes from a study of T cell changes during pregnancy in multiple sclerosis. Libraries were prepared by immunoSEQ multiplex PCR; TCRdb keeps only in-frame clonotypes and omits some of them. The sample lists 100,000 to 140,000 clones; around 90% were seen once. Per the germline V gene, CDR1 is SEHNR and CDR2 is FQNEAQ (reference sequence). The CDR3 spans 12 residues. The ends were cut back, 7 bases at V and 4 bases at J, with 9 bases in the middle. The V gene is TRBV7-9, the J gene TRBJ2-3, with D perhaps matching TRBD2 (6 bases). The sample in question was peripheral blood, obtained in the third trimester of pregnancy. This TCR derives from a female donor in good health, enrolled as a control in a pregnancy study. CDR3 coding DNA: TGTGCCAGCAACTGGGGGGCAGATACGCAGTATTTT. It codes for CASNWGADTQYF.